This T cell receptor beta chain is from a study of T cell responses to AZD1222 COVID-19 vaccine. CDR3 length: 14 amino acids. The germline V gene encodes CDR1 KGHSH and CDR2 LQKENI. Unmatched junction bases numbered 2, after V lost 5 bases and J lost 1 base. Sequencing used immunoSEQ multiplex PCR; TCRdb keeps in-frame clones, though not all of them. Of 150,000 or so clones in the sample, nearly 95% are singletons; the top ten hold just over 5%. V gene TRBV18 combines with J gene TRBJ1-1; 9 positions agree with TRBD1. The sequence was collected from an adult in good health. The starting material was peripheral blood, obtained on day 0 of AZD1222 vaccination. CDR3 DNA sequence: TGTGCCAGCTCAATGGACAGGGGGAACACTGAAGCTTTCTTT. It specifies CASSMDRGNTEAFF.